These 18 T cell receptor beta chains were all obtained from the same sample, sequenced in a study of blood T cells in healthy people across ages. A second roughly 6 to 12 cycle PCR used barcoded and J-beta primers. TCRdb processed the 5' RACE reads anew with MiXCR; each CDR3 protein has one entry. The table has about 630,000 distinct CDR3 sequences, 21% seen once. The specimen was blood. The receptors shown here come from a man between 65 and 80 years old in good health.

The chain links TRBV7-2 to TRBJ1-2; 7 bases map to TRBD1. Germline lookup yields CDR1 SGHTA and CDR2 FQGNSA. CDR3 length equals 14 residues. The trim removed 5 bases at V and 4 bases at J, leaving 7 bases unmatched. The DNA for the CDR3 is TGTGCCAGCAGCCCCCCGGGACAGTTCTATGGCTACACCTTC. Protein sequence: CASSPPGQFYGYTF.

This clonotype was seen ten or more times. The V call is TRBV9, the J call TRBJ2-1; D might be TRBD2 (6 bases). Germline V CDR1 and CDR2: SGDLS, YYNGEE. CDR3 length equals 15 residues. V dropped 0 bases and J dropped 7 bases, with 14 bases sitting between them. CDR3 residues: CASSVDFSGGNEQFF. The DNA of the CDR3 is TGTGCCAGCAGCGTAGACTTTTCTGGGGGGAATGAGCAGTTCTTC.

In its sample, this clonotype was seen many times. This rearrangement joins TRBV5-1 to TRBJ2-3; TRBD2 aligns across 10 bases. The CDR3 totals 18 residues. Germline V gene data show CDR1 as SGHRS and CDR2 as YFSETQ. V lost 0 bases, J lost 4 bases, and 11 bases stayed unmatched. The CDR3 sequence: CASSLGPLAGVVADTQYF. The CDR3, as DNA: TGCGCCAGCAGCTTGGGCCCCCTAGCGGGAGTCGTCGCAGATACGCAGTATTTT.

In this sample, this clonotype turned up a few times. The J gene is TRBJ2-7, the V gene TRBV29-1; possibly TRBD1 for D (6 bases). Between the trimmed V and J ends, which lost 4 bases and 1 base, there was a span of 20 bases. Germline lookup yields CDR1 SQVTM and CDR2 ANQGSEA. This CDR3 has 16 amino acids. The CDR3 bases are TGCAGCGTTGTACCGAGGGCTACAGGGAGATCCTACGAGCAGTACTTC. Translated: CSVVPRATGRSYEQYF.

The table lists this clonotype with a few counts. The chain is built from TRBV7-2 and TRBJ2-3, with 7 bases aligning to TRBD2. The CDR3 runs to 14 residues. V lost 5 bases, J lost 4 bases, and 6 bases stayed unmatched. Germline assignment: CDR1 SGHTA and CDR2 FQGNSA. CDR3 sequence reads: CASSPRGRADTQYF. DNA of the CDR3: TGTGCCAGCAGCCCCCGGGGGAGGGCAGATACGCAGTATTTT.

CDR3 protein: CSVPGTSGRVSYNEQFF. CDR3 sequence (DNA): TGCAGCGTCCCCGGGACTAGCGGGAGGGTCTCCTACAATGAGCAGTTCTTC. The V gene is TRBV29-1, the J gene TRBJ2-1, with TRBD2 identical over 16 bases. This CDR3 has 17 amino acids. Per germline, CDR1 SQVTM and CDR2 ANQGSEA. Germline trimming cut 6 bases from V and 0 bases from J; bases unmatched to any gene: 5.

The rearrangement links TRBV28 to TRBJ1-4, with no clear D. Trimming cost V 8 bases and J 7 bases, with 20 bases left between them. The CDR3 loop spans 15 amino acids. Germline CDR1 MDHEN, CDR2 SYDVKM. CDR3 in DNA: TGTGCCAGCCAACTCGACGGAGTGCGTGGTGAAAAACTGTTTTTT. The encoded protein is CASQLDGVRGEKLFF.

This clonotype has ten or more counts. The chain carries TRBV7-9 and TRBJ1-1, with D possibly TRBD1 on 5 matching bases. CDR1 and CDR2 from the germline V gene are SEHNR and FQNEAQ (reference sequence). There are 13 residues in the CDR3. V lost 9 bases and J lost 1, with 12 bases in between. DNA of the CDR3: TGTGCCAGTAGACAGACTACGAACACTGAAGCTTTCTTT. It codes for CASRQTTNTEAFF.

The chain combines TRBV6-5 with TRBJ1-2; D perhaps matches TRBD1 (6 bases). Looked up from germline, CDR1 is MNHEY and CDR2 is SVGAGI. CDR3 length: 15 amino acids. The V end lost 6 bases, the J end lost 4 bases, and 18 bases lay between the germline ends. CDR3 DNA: TGTGCCAGCAGACGAGGACAGAGGGCCTTCTATGGCTACACCTTC. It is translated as CASRRGQRAFYGYTF.

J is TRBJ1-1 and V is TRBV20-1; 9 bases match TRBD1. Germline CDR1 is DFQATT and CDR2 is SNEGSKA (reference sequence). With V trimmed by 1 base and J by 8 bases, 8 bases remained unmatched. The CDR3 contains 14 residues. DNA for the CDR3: TGCAGTGCTAGAGTAGCCGGGACAGGGCGCGAAGCTTTCTTT. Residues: CSARVAGTGREAFF.

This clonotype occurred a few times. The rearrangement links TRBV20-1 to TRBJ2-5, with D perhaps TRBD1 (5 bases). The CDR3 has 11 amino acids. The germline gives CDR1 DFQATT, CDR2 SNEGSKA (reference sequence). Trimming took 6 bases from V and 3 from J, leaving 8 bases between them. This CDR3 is CSAQGEETQYF. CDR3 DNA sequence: TGCAGTGCGCAGGGTGAAGAGACCCAGTACTTC.

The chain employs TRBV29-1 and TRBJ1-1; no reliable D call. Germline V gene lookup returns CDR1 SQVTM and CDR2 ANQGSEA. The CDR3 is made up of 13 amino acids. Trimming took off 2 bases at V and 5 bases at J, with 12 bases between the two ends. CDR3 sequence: CSVEQSPGTEAFF. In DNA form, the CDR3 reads TGCAGCGTTGAACAATCCCCGGGGACTGAAGCTTTCTTT.

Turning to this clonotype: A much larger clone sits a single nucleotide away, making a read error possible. The CDR3: CSVSPGARTGELFF. The CDR3 DNA is TGCAGTGTTAGCCCGGGGGCGCGCACCGGGGAGCTGTTTTTT. The rearrangement uses TRBV20-1 and TRBJ2-2; D may be TRBD1 or TRBD2 (6 bases each). This CDR3 spans 14 amino acids. V was pared by 7 bases and J by 4 bases, with 16 bases between. CDR1 is DFQATT and CDR2 is SNEGSKA in the germline V gene (reference sequence).

The chain's CDR3 is CSVKTSGSIHEQYF. For the CDR3, the DNA is TGCAGCGTTAAGACTAGCGGGAGTATCCACGAGCAGTACTTC. This sequence joins TRBV29-1 and TRBJ2-7; TRBD2 matches at 12 bases. This CDR3 has 14 residues. With V trimmed by 5 bases and J by 5 bases, 7 bases remained unmatched. CDR1 is SQVTM, CDR2 ANQGSEA, per germline.

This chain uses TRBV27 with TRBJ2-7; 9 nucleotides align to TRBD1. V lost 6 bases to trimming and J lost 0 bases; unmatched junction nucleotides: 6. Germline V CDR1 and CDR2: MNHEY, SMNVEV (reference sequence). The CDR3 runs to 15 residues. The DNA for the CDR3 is TGTGCCAGCAGGAGCTCGGGACAGGGCTCCTACGAGCAGTACTTC. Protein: CASRSSGQGSYEQYF.

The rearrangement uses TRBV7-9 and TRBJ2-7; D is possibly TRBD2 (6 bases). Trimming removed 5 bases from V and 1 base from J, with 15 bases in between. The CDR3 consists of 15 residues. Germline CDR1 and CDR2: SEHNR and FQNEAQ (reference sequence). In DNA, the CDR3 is TGTGCCAGCAGCCGCCCCGGGAGCCAATCCTACGAGCAGTACTTC. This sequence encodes CASSRPGSQSYEQYF.

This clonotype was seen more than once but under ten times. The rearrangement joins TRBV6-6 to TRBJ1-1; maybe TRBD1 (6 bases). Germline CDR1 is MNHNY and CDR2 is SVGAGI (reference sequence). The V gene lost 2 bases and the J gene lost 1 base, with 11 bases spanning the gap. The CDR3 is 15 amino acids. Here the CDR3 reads CASSYVTGPNTEAFF. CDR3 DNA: TGTGCCAGCAGTTACGTGACAGGACCGAACACTGAAGCTTTCTTT.

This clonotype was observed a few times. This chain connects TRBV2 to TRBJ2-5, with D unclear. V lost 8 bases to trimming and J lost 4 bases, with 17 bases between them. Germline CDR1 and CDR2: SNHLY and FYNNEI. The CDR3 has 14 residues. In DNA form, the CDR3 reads TGTGCCAGCCTTATCACTCGGCAGTCAGAGACCCAGTACTTC. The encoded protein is CASLITRQSETQYF.